This is a list of T cell receptor beta chains from one sample in a study of blood T cell repertoires in COVID-19. Here immunoSEQ multiplex PCR was the method, and the copy in TCRdb shows in-frame clones only, minus some. The sample includes 400,000 or so clones, roughly nine tenths of them seen just once. Sequences were obtained from PBMCs or T cells enriched from blood (not recorded which). The source is a young man who had recovered from COVID-19. Each CDR3 is given with its conserved first and last residue. A D gene is named only where the DNA matches it firmly. Clone size is not always given. Where it is, it says once, few, many or a class for expanded clones.

v_gene: TRBV18
d_gene: TRBD1
abundance: -
j_gene: TRBJ1-2
CDR3aa: CASSTSTGVDGYTF
CDR3nt: TGTGCCAGCTCAACATCGACAGGGGTCGATGGCTACACCTTC

v_gene: TRBV18
d_gene: TRBD1
abundance: -
j_gene: TRBJ2-1
CDR3aa: CASSPTGGDWSYNEQFF
CDR3nt: TGTGCCAGCTCACCCACAGGGGGCGACTGGTCCTACAATGAGCAGTTCTTC

v_gene: TRBV5-6
d_gene: TRBD2
abundance: -
j_gene: TRBJ2-2
CDR3aa: CASSLGLAGAAELFF
CDR3nt: TGTGCCAGCAGCTTGGGACTAGCGGGAGCTGCGGAGCTGTTTTTT

v_gene: TRBV4-2
d_gene: TRBD2
abundance: -
j_gene: TRBJ2-7
CDR3aa: CASSQAGTSGRNSLNEQYF
CDR3nt: TGTGCCAGCAGCCAAGCCGGGACTAGCGGGAGAAATAGCCTAAACGAGCAGTACTTC

v_gene: TRBV29-1
d_gene: TRBD1
abundance: -
j_gene: TRBJ2-3
CDR3aa: CSVEVTGLGTDTQYF
CDR3nt: TGCAGCGTTGAAGTGACAGGGCTGGGCACAGATACGCAGTATTTT

v_gene: TRBV10-3
d_gene: -
abundance: -
j_gene: TRBJ2-1
CDR3aa: CAIEGDGDEQFF
CDR3nt: TGTGCCATTGAGGGGGATGGGGATGAGCAGTTCTTC

v_gene: TRBV5-1
d_gene: TRBD2
abundance: -
j_gene: TRBJ2-3
CDR3aa: CASSLVVAGAYTDTQYF
CDR3nt: TGCGCCAGCAGCTTGGTAGTAGCGGGAGCATATACAGATACGCAGTATTTT

v_gene: TRBV25-1
d_gene: -
abundance: -
j_gene: TRBJ2-1
CDR3aa: CASSPPAGGRAGYNEQFF
CDR3nt: TGTGCCAGCAGTCCCCCGGCCGGGGGGCGGGCAGGCTACAATGAGCAGTTCTTC

v_gene: TRBV6-5
d_gene: -
abundance: -
j_gene: TRBJ1-1
CDR3aa: CASSGLPGVGTEAFF
CDR3nt: TGTGCCAGCAGCGGCCTTCCCGGGGTGGGCACTGAAGCTTTCTTT

v_gene: TRBV5-1
d_gene: TRBD1
abundance: -
j_gene: TRBJ2-4
CDR3aa: CASSPGQVNIQYF
CDR3nt: TGCGCCAGCAGCCCGGGACAGGTAAACATTCAGTACTTC

v_gene: TRBV15
d_gene: TRBD1
abundance: -
j_gene: TRBJ1-1
CDR3aa: CATSRDRQGPNTEAFF
CDR3nt: TGTGCCACCAGCAGAGATCGACAGGGGCCGAACACTGAAGCTTTCTTT

v_gene: TRBV2
d_gene: -
abundance: -
j_gene: TRBJ2-7
CDR3aa: CASSEQGYEQYF
CDR3nt: TGTGCCAGCAGTGAACAGGGTTACGAGCAGTACTTC

v_gene: TRBV27
d_gene: TRBD1
abundance: -
j_gene: TRBJ2-7
CDR3aa: CASSLYQDRGEQYF
CDR3nt: TGTGCCAGCAGTTTGTACCAGGACAGGGGCGAGCAGTACTTC

v_gene: TRBV19
d_gene: -
abundance: -
j_gene: TRBJ2-2
CDR3aa: CASSMRLPRGTGELFF
CDR3nt: TGTGCCAGTAGTATGAGATTGCCTAGAGGTACCGGGGAGCTGTTTTTT

v_gene: TRBV29-1
d_gene: TRBD1
abundance: -
j_gene: TRBJ1-2
CDR3aa: CSVGVSRDSYGYTF
CDR3nt: TGCAGCGTTGGGGTTAGCCGGGACAGTTATGGCTACACCTTC

v_gene: TRBV19
d_gene: -
abundance: few
j_gene: TRBJ1-6
CDR3aa: CAGSSSYNSPLHF
CDR3nt: TGTGCCGGCTCCAGCTCCTATAATTCACCCCTCCACTTT

v_gene: TRBV18
d_gene: -
abundance: -
j_gene: TRBJ1-5
CDR3aa: CASSWAGEEQPQHF
CDR3nt: TGTGCCAGCTCCTGGGCGGGGGAAGAGCAGCCCCAGCATTTT

v_gene: TRBV7-8
d_gene: -
abundance: -
j_gene: TRBJ1-6
CDR3aa: CASSLENAGLPLHF
CDR3nt: TGTGCCAGCAGCTTGGAGAATGCCGGATTACCCCTCCACTTT

v_gene: TRBV10-3
d_gene: TRBD2
abundance: -
j_gene: TRBJ2-3
CDR3aa: CAISESKERGSSTDTQYF
CDR3nt: TGTGCCATCAGTGAGTCCAAGGAGCGGGGATCTAGCACAGATACGCAGTATTTT

v_gene: TRBV30
d_gene: -
abundance: -
j_gene: TRBJ2-5
CDR3aa: CAWSVGAGEETQYF
CDR3nt: TGTGCCTGGAGTGTAGGAGCGGGCGAGGAGACCCAGTACTTC

v_gene: TRBV2
d_gene: -
abundance: -
j_gene: TRBJ2-5
CDR3aa: CASSLRGRETQYF
CDR3nt: TGTGCCAGCAGCCTCAGGGGTCGGGAGACCCAGTACTTC

v_gene: TRBV18
d_gene: -
abundance: -
j_gene: TRBJ1-5
CDR3aa: CASSPSAGNGNQPQHF
CDR3nt: TGTGCCAGCTCACCATCGGCAGGGAATGGCAATCAGCCCCAGCATTTT

v_gene: TRBV2
d_gene: TRBD1
abundance: -
j_gene: TRBJ2-5
CDR3aa: CASSAIQGELETQYF
CDR3nt: TGTGCCAGCAGTGCCATACAGGGGGAGTTGGAGACCCAGTACTTC

v_gene: TRBV7-9
d_gene: TRBD2
abundance: -
j_gene: TRBJ2-1
CDR3aa: CASSDSGSSYNEQFF
CDR3nt: TGTGCCAGCAGCGATAGCGGGAGCTCCTACAATGAGCAGTTCTTC

v_gene: TRBV29-1
d_gene: TRBD1
abundance: -
j_gene: TRBJ2-7
CDR3aa: CSVGQGAHEQYF
CDR3nt: TGCAGCGTTGGACAGGGGGCTCATGAGCAGTACTTC

v_gene: TRBV5-4
d_gene: -
abundance: -
j_gene: TRBJ1-5
CDR3aa: CASSLRGQPQHF
CDR3nt: TGTGCCAGCAGCCTACGAGGGCAGCCCCAGCATTTT

v_gene: TRBV19
d_gene: TRBD1
abundance: -
j_gene: TRBJ2-5
CDR3aa: CASSPQGAETQYF
CDR3nt: TGTGCCAGTAGTCCCCAGGGGGCAGAGACCCAGTACTTC

v_gene: TRBV28
d_gene: TRBD2
abundance: once
j_gene: TRBJ2-4
CDR3aa: CASSLGPLREIYF
CDR3nt: TGTGCCAGCAGTTTGGGGCCCTTGCGGGAGATTTACTTC

v_gene: TRBV10-2
d_gene: TRBD2
abundance: once
j_gene: TRBJ2-7
CDR3aa: CASKRLAGGIYEQYF
CDR3nt: TGCGCCAGCAAGCGGCTAGCGGGAGGAATCTACGAGCAGTACTTC

v_gene: TRBV5-1
d_gene: TRBD2
abundance: -
j_gene: TRBJ2-7
CDR3aa: CASSLGGTSGTYEQYF
CDR3nt: TGCGCCAGCAGCTTGGGGGGGACTAGCGGAACCTACGAGCAGTACTTC

v_gene: TRBV29-1
d_gene: -
abundance: -
j_gene: TRBJ2-1
CDR3aa: CSVEMAGKNEQFF
CDR3nt: TGCAGCGTTGAAATGGCAGGGAAAAATGAGCAGTTCTTC

v_gene: TRBV24-1
d_gene: TRBD2
abundance: -
j_gene: TRBJ2-1
CDR3aa: CATSQSRTSGDEQFF
CDR3nt: TGTGCCACCAGTCAATCCCGGACTAGCGGGGACGAGCAGTTCTTC

v_gene: TRBV6-4
d_gene: -
abundance: -
j_gene: TRBJ1-2
CDR3aa: CASSRGAGLGYTF
CDR3nt: TGTGCCAGCAGCCGGGGAGCGGGCCTGGGCTACACCTTC

v_gene: TRBV27
d_gene: -
abundance: -
j_gene: TRBJ2-3
CDR3aa: CASSPWRRGTSTDTQYF
CDR3nt: TGTGCCAGCAGCCCGTGGAGGCGGGGGACAAGCACAGATACGCAGTATTTT

v_gene: TRBV7-8
d_gene: TRBD2
abundance: few
j_gene: TRBJ2-7
CDR3aa: CASSLARGLAGAHEQYF
CDR3nt: TGTGCCAGCAGCTTAGCTCGCGGACTAGCGGGAGCCCACGAGCAGTACTTC

v_gene: TRBV19
d_gene: TRBD2
abundance: -
j_gene: TRBJ2-2
CDR3aa: CASSILAGGTGELFF
CDR3nt: TGTGCCAGTAGTATCCTAGCGGGAGGCACCGGGGAGCTGTTTTTT

v_gene: TRBV7-9
d_gene: TRBD2
abundance: -
j_gene: TRBJ2-7
CDR3aa: CASSLSGGRTEQYF
CDR3nt: TGTGCCAGCAGCTTGAGTGGCGGGAGGACCGAGCAGTACTTC

v_gene: TRBV6-5
d_gene: -
abundance: -
j_gene: TRBJ2-7
CDR3aa: CASSYSGRLGNEQYF
CDR3nt: TGTGCCAGCAGTTACTCGGGGAGGTTGGGGAACGAGCAGTACTTC

v_gene: TRBV7-2
d_gene: -
abundance: once
j_gene: TRBJ2-3
CDR3aa: CASSARTSTDTQYF
CDR3nt: TGTGCCAGCAGCGCTCGGACTAGCACAGATACGCAGTATTTT

v_gene: TRBV28
d_gene: -
abundance: -
j_gene: TRBJ1-1
CDR3aa: CASSSPPGVSAEAFF
CDR3nt: TGTGCCAGCAGTTCCCCCCCCGGGGTGAGTGCTGAAGCTTTCTTT

v_gene: TRBV6-5
d_gene: -
abundance: -
j_gene: TRBJ1-6
CDR3aa: CASSYLQGYNSPLHF
CDR3nt: TGTGCCAGCAGTTACCTCCAGGGCTATAATTCACCCCTCCACTTT

v_gene: TRBV15
d_gene: -
abundance: -
j_gene: TRBJ2-7
CDR3aa: CATSRDLVGSYEQYF
CDR3nt: TGTGCCACCAGCAGAGATCTTGTCGGGTCCTACGAGCAGTACTTC

v_gene: TRBV29-1
d_gene: -
abundance: -
j_gene: TRBJ1-2
CDR3aa: CSVEQSNGYTF
CDR3nt: TGCAGCGTTGAACAATCAAATGGCTACACCTTC

v_gene: TRBV7-9
d_gene: TRBD1
abundance: -
j_gene: TRBJ2-1
CDR3aa: CASSSGQGGEQFF
CDR3nt: TGTGCCAGCAGCTCCGGACAGGGTGGAGAGCAGTTCTTC

v_gene: TRBV9
d_gene: -
abundance: -
j_gene: TRBJ1-2
CDR3aa: CASSVGGPQGYGYTF
CDR3nt: TGTGCCAGCAGCGTGGGGGGACCCCAGGGCTATGGCTACACCTTC

v_gene: TRBV18
d_gene: TRBD2
abundance: -
j_gene: TRBJ2-1
CDR3aa: CASSPPYLAGDNEQFF
CDR3nt: TGTGCCAGCTCACCACCGTATCTAGCGGGAGACAATGAGCAGTTCTTC

v_gene: TRBV6-5
d_gene: -
abundance: -
j_gene: TRBJ1-1
CDR3aa: CASRFAGAIPEAFF
CDR3nt: TGTGCCAGCAGGTTTGCGGGGGCGATCCCTGAAGCTTTCTTT

v_gene: TRBV12-3/TRBV12-4
d_gene: -
abundance: -
j_gene: TRBJ1-4
CDR3aa: CASRRDTIEKLFF
CDR3nt: TGTGCCAGCAGACGGGACACTATTGAAAAACTGTTTTTT

v_gene: TRBV20-1
d_gene: TRBD2
abundance: -
j_gene: TRBJ2-5
CDR3aa: CSASKGALGLAGAETQYF
CDR3nt: TGCAGTGCTAGTAAGGGGGCTTTGGGACTAGCGGGAGCAGAGACCCAGTACTTC

v_gene: TRBV25-1
d_gene: -
abundance: -
j_gene: TRBJ2-7
CDR3aa: CASSHQGSGEQYF
CDR3nt: TGTGCCAGCAGCCACCAGGGGTCGGGAGAGCAGTACTTC

v_gene: TRBV5-8
d_gene: -
abundance: -
j_gene: TRBJ2-2
CDR3aa: CASSLLSRGGTGELFF
CDR3nt: TGTGCCAGCAGCTTGTTGTCGCGGGGCGGTACCGGGGAGCTGTTTTTT